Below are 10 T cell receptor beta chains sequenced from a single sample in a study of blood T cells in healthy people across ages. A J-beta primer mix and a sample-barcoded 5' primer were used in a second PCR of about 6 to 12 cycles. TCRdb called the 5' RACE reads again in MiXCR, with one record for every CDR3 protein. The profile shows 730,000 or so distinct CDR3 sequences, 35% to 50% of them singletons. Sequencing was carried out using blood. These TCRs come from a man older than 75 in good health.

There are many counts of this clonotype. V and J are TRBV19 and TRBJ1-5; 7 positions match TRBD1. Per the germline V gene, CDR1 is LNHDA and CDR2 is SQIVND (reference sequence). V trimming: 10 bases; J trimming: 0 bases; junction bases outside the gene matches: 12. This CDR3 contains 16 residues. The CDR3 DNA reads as TGTGCCATTTCTAGGACAGGAGTCAATAGCAATCAGCCCCAGCATTTT. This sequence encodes CAISRTGVNSNQPQHF.

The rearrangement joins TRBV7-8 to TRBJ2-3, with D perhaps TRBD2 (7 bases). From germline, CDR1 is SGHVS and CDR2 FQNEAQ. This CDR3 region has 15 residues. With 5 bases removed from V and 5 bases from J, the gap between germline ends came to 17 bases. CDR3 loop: CASSPWRGEGDTQYF. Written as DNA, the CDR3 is TGTGCCAGCAGCCCCTGGAGGGGGGAGGGAGATACGCAGTATTTT.

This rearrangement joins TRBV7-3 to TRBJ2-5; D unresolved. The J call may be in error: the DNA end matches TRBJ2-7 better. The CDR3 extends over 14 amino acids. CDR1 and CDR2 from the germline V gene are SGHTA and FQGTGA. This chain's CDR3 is CASSLIGLGSEQYF. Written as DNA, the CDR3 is TGTGCCAGCAGCTTAATAGGGTTGGGTTCCGAGCAGTACTTC.

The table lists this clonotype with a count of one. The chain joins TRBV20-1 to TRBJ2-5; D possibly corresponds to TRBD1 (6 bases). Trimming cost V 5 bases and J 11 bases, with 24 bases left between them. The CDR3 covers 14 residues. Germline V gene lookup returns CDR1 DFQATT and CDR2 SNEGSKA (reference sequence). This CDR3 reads CSAPGQNTYNEQYF. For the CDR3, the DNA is TGCAGTGCTCCCGGACAGAACACCTACAATGAGCAGTACTTC.

In DNA form, the CDR3 reads TGTGCCAGCAGCCAAACGGGGATCGGCACAGATACGCAGTATTTT. This codes for CASSQTGIGTDTQYF. The chain has TRBV14 and TRBJ2-3; tentatively, D is TRBD2 (5 bases). Trimming took 2 bases from V and 1 from J, leaving 10 bases between them. The CDR3 runs 15 residues. Germline CDR1 reads SGHDN; CDR2 reads FVKESK.

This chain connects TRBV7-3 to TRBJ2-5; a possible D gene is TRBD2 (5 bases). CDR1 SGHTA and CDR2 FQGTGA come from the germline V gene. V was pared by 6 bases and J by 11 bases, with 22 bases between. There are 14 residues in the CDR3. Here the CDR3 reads CASRKSRGSDEQYF. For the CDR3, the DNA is TGTGCCAGCAGGAAATCTCGGGGTAGCGATGAGCAGTACTTC.

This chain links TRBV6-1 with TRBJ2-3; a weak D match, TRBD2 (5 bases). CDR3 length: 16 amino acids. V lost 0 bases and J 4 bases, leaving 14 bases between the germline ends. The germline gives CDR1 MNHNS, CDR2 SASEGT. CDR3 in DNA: TGTGCCAGCAGTGAAGCGCTTGTAGGGAGCGCAGATACGCAGTATTTT. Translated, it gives CASSEALVGSADTQYF.

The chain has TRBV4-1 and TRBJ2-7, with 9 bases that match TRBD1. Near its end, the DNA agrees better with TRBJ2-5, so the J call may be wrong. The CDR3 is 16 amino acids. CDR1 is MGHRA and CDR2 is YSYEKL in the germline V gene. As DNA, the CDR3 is TGCGCCAGCAGCCATCTTCCGGGACAGGGAATCGAGACCCAGTACTTC. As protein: CASSHLPGQGIETQYF.

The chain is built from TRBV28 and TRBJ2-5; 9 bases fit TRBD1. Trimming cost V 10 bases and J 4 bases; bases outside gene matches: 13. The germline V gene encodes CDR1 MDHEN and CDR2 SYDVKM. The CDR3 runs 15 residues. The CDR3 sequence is CATRLGQGVRETQYF. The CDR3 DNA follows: TGTGCCACCAGACTGGGACAGGGCGTTAGAGAGACCCAGTACTTC. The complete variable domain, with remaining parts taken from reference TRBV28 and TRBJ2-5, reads DVKVTQSSRYLVKRTGEKVFLECVQDMDHENMFWYRQDPGLGLRLIYFSYDVKMKEKGDIPEGYSVSREKKERFSLILESASTNQTSMYLCATRLGQGVRETQYFGPGTRLLVL.

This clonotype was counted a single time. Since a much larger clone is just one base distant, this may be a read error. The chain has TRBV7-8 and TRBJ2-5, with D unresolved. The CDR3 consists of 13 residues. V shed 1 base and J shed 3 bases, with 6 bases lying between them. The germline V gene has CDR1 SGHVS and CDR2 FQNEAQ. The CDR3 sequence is CASSLGKKETQYF. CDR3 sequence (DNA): TGTGCCAGCAGCTTAGGAAAGAAAGAGACCCAGTACTTC.